This T cell receptor (beta chain) was recorded in a study of Ad26.COV2.S vaccination and SARS-CoV-2 variants. Study overall: Ad26.COV2.S shots went into the muscle once or twice, 56 days apart. Whole-study findings and limits: Spike-specific CD8+ and CD4+ T cell responses reportedly showed substantial breadth after vaccination.

Unmatched junction bases numbered 10, after V lost 4 bases and J lost 4 bases. Germline V lookup: CDR1 MGHRA, CDR2 YSYEKL. This CDR3 is 17 amino acids long. Generated by immunoSEQ multiplex PCR, the TCRdb table keeps only in-frame clones and is missing some. The sample has 400,000 to 450,000 clones, less than 95% seen once. Specified treatment: approximately 18 received Ad26.COV2.S at low or high dose, single or two shots; several received placebo; per-sample allocation not given. Samples came from day 63 after the first vaccine or placebo injection. As for this clone: The antigen remains unidentified.

This TCR came from a person aged 18-60 years who received the Ad26.COV2.S COVID-19 vaccine or a placebo. V and J are TRBV4-1 and TRBJ2-2, with TRBD2 identical over 9 bases. The sample in question was peripheral blood, obtained in a trial of Ad26.COV2.S vaccine versus placebo. CDR3 nucleotides: TGCGCCAGCAGCCGAACGAAGACTAGCGGATCCACCGGGGAGCTGTTTTTT. It codes for CASSRTKTSGSTGELFF.